Following are 16 T cell receptor beta chains from one sample sequenced in a study of T cell repertoires in cytomegalovirus infection. Each CDR3 protein is one row after TCRdb ran MiXCR on the reads. The sample includes 550,000 to 700,000 distinct CDR3 sequences, 40% of them seen just once. For these TCRs, the target antigens are not known. The sample was cultured PBMCs, taken from culture after CMV antigen stimulation. Source of these receptors: a human donor in good health (CMV status not recorded). Some clones in this sample may be carry-over from other donors' samples.

This chain links TRBV5-6 with TRBJ2-1, with TRBD2 identical over 11 bases. The CDR3 is made up of 16 amino acids. V dropped 2 bases and J dropped 3; count of bases not matched to a gene: 4. Germline V CDR1 and CDR2: SGHDT, YYEEEE. CDR3 DNA sequence: TGTGCCAGCAGCTTTCGGACTAGCGGGTACTACAATGAGCAGTTCTTC. The encoded protein is CASSFRTSGYYNEQFF.

This clonotype was seen only a few times. The chain employs TRBV7-2 and TRBJ2-5; the D is unclear. Trimming removed 1 base at V and 5 bases at J, with 17 bases between. The CDR3 consists of 16 residues. Looked up from germline, CDR1 is SGHTA and CDR2 is FQGNSA. CDR3 region: CASSLVSVAGRETQYF. As DNA, the CDR3 is TGTGCCAGCAGCTTAGTCTCGGTGGCCGGCCGGGAGACCCAGTACTTC.

V and J are TRBV7-2 and TRBJ2-3; possibly TRBD2 for D (6 bases). This CDR3 contains 16 residues. Germline CDR1 reads SGHTA; CDR2 reads FQGNSA. V gave up 5 bases and J gave up 2 bases, with 17 bases separating them. The CDR3 DNA reads as TGTGCCAGCAGCCCCCGGCACTCTAGCGACACAGATACGCAGTATTTT. Encoded protein: CASSPRHSSDTDTQYF.

This clonotype was seen only a few times. The V and J genes are TRBV27 and TRBJ2-2, with D unresolved. The CDR3 length is 14 residues. Trimming removed 3 bases at V and 7 bases at J, with 12 bases between. Germline V gene sequence: CDR1 MNHEY, CDR2 SMNVEV (reference sequence). As DNA, the CDR3 is TGTGCCAGCAGTTTTCGCCCAGAGCGCGGGGAGCTGTTTTTT. Its protein is CASSFRPERGELFF.

The chain joins TRBV6-6 to TRBJ1-1; TRBD1 might be the D (5 bases). This CDR3 contains 14 residues. V was pared by 8 bases and J by 0 bases, with 13 bases between. Germline CDR1 and CDR2: MNHNY and SVGAGI (reference sequence). The CDR3, as DNA: TGTGCCAGCGGGAGGGGCAGATTGAACACTGAAGCTTTCTTT. Its translation: CASGRGRLNTEAFF.

This clonotype was detected a few times. CDR3 sequence: CASSLGVGLSYEQYF. CDR3 bases: TGTGCCAGCAGCTTAGGGGTAGGGCTCTCCTACGAGCAGTACTTC. This chain uses TRBV7-2 with TRBJ2-7; D not resolved. With 1 base removed from V and 0 bases from J, the gap between germline ends came to 10 bases. The CDR3 length is 15 residues. The germline V gene has CDR1 SGHTA and CDR2 FQGNSA.

Many counts were recorded for this clonotype. The chain couples TRBV7-2 to TRBJ2-3, with D tentatively TRBD1 or TRBD2 (6 bases each). This CDR3 contains 14 residues. Germline-derived CDR1 and CDR2 are SGHTA and FQGNSA. V dropped 5 bases and J dropped 6 bases, with 15 bases sitting between them. CDR3 bases: TGTGCCAGCAGCCGAGATTGGGGGGCGGATACGCAGTATTTT. Its translation: CASSRDWGADTQYF.

This sequence joins TRBV4-1 and TRBJ2-5; 13 positions match TRBD2. This CDR3 is 16 amino acids long. The V gene's germline CDR1 is MGHRA and CDR2 YSYEKL. The V segment lost 2 bases and the J segment 3 bases; nucleotides outside the gene matches: 3. The DNA of the CDR3 is TGCGCCAGCAGCCAAACGGGACTAGCGGGGAAAGAGACCCAGTACTTC. Translating gives CASSQTGLAGKETQYF.

The V call is TRBV9, the J call TRBJ2-4; tentatively, D is TRBD2 (6 bases). The CDR3 has 14 residues. CDR1 is SGDLS and CDR2 is YYNGEE in the germline V gene. V dropped 0 bases and J dropped 9 bases, with 13 bases sitting between them. CDR3 sequence reads: CASSVGRASRIQYF. Written as DNA, the CDR3 is TGTGCCAGCAGCGTAGGGAGGGCCTCTCGCATTCAGTACTTC.

The chain uses TRBV19 and TRBJ2-5; D remains ambiguous. With 0 bases removed from V and 4 bases from J, the gap between germline ends came to 15 bases. Germline values: CDR1 LNHDA, CDR2 SQIVND (reference sequence). This CDR3 contains 16 residues. The CDR3 bases are TGTGCCAGTAGTATAGATCCCTCGGACGGGTCAGAGACCCAGTACTTC. This encodes CASSIDPSDGSETQYF.

V gene TRBV6-1 combines with J gene TRBJ1-1; perhaps TRBD1 as D (5 bases). Germline values: CDR1 MNHNS, CDR2 SASEGT. V lost 7 bases to trimming and J lost 0 bases, with 18 bases between them. The CDR3 has 16 amino acids. The CDR3 DNA sequence: TGTGCCAGCACCGAATCCCCCGGGGCCCTGAACACTGAAGCTTTCTTT. This sequence encodes CASTESPGALNTEAFF.

This clonotype was detected only once. Without the conserved terminal phenylalanine or tryptophan, this CDR3 likely stems from a read error. The V call is TRBV20-1, the J call TRBJ1-3, with D possibly TRBD1 on 5 matching bases. V was pared by 0 bases and J by 1 base, with 13 bases between. Germline lookup yields CDR1 DFQATT and CDR2 SNEGSKA (reference sequence). This CDR3 is built from 16 residues. CDR3 loop: CSARDSPPGSGNTIYL. The CDR3 bases are TGCAGTGCTAGAGATAGCCCTCCAGGGTCTGGAAACACCATATATCTT.

CDR3 loop: CASSFRSSGFF. DNA for the CDR3: TGTGCCAGCAGCTTTAGGTCGTCGGGTTTCTTT. The chain links TRBV7-2 to TRBJ1-1; D gene ambiguous. V gave up 3 bases and J gave up 13 bases, with 12 bases separating them. Germline V lookup: CDR1 SGHTA, CDR2 FQGNSA. The CDR3 runs 11 residues.

In this sample, this clonotype turned up many times. This chain uses TRBV7-8 with TRBJ2-5, with 8 bases identical to TRBD2. V shed 6 bases and J 5 bases; nucleotides not matched to a gene: 11. Germline V gene data show CDR1 as SGHVS and CDR2 as FQNEAQ. The CDR3 extends over 15 amino acids. The CDR3 protein is CASRHPGGGRETQYF. CDR3 DNA: TGTGCCAGCAGACACCCTGGCGGGGGGCGGGAGACCCAGTACTTC.

This clonotype occurred once. The V gene is TRBV10-3, the J gene TRBJ1-1, with D unclear. Between the trimmed V and J ends, which lost 5 bases and 4 bases, there was a span of 8 bases. The CDR3 is 12 residues long. CDR1 is ENHRY and CDR2 is SYGVKD in the germline V gene. The CDR3, as DNA: TGTGCCATCAGTTCGGACGCCACTGAAGCTTTCTTT. It codes for CAISSDATEAFF.

This clonotype was detected a few times. This sequence joins TRBV2 and TRBJ2-3, with D unclear. Germline CDR1 reads SNHLY; CDR2 reads FYNNEI. The length of the CDR3 is 13 residues. V was cut by 5 bases and J by 2 bases, with 8 bases left in between. CDR3 DNA sequence: TGTGCCAGCAGTTCTTCCCCCACAGATACGCAGTATTTT. Encoded protein: CASSSSPTDTQYF.